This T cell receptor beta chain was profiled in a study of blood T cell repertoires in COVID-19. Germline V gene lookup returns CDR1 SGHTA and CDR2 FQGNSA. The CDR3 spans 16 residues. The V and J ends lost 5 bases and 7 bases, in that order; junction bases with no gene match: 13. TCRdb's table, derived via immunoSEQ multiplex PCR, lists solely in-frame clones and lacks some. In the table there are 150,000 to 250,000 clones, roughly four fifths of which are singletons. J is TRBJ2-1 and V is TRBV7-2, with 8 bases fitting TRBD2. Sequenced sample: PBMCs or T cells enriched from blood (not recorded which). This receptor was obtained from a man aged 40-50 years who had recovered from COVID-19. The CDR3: CASSLQGQRERNEQFF. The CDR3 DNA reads TGTGCCAGCAGCCTCCAAGGCCAGCGGGAGAGGAATGAGCAGTTCTTC.